What follows is one T cell receptor beta chain and its context. Its antigen remains unidentified. The sample belongs to a study of beta chain features in type 1 diabetes. Study-wide findings and caveats: There was a moderate but significant shortening of TCRB CDR3s in all four CD4+ subsets of Type 1 diabetes patients.

CDR3 length: 15 amino acids. Germline CDR1 and CDR2: MNHNY and SVGAGI (reference sequence). V lost 4 bases and J lost 6; bases outside the gene matches: 9. All of the isolated RNA was reverse transcribed, so expressed TCRB transcripts were sequenced. Assay used: immunoSEQ multiplex PCR; TCRdb lists only in-frame clones, some missing. The repertoire holds more than 250,000 clones, with roughly 20% as singletons. The rearrangement joins TRBV6-6 to TRBJ1-2; TRBD1 matches 9 bases. The sample comprised naive CD4+ T cells from blood. The TCR originated in a woman in her thirties or forties with type 1 diabetes. CDR3 amino acids: CASSSAGTGLDGYTF. CDR3 coding DNA: TGTGCCAGCAGTTCCGCCGGGACAGGGCTGGATGGCTACACCTTC.